This TCR beta chain appears in the sequencing data of a study of cytomegalovirus exposure and HLA in healthy donors. Study as a whole: The 90 to 150 validation repertoires matched the roughly 700 first-cohort repertoires in platform, a later analysis reported.

For this clone: The target antigen is unknown.

The table came from immunoSEQ multiplex PCR; TCRdb's copy has only in-frame clones and leaves some out. This sample has fewer than 100,000 clones, with approximately 91% found just once. The donors were members of the roughly 120-subject validation cohort (separate from the approximately 650-subject first cohort). The CDR3 covers 15 residues. CDR1 is MNHEY, CDR2 SVGAGI, per germline. The V end lost 5 bases, the J end lost 2 bases, and 16 bases lay between the germline ends. Findings and caveats of the study: In vitro work confirmed that a few CMV-associated chains recognize CMV antigens. Roughly 170 TCR beta chains were listed as cytomegalovirus-associated.

Sequenced material: PBMCs. The rearrangement uses TRBV6-5 and TRBJ2-7, with D perhaps matching TRBD1 (6 bases). This TCR was sampled from a man under 40 in good health and CMV-seronegative. The CDR3 protein is CASSTFRGLAYEQYF. The CDR3 DNA reads as TGTGCCAGCAGTACGTTCAGGGGTCTTGCCTACGAGCAGTACTTC.